The 14 T cell receptor beta chains given below trace back to one sample, sequenced in a study of T-cell reconstitution after alpha-beta-depleted transplantation in children. Molecular barcoding with unique molecular identifiers was used for the TCRbeta library. TCRdb independently ran MiXCR on the PCR reads; one entry per CDR3 protein. The sample contains 900,000 or so distinct CDR3 sequences, 16% of which appear only once. This material consisted of PBMCs, mostly from graft donor cells, taken 360 days after TCRalphabeta/CD19-depleted stem cell transplant. These receptors were taken from a male patient between 5 and 17 years old who had a stem cell transplant for acute lymphoblastic leukemia, so the T cells may come from the graft donor.

This clonotype came up a few times. The chain uses TRBV29-1 and TRBJ2-1; 11 bases align to TRBD2. The CDR3 is 16 residues long. V gave up 5 bases and J gave up 4 bases; unmatched junction bases: 10. Germline CDR1 reads SQVTM; CDR2 reads ANQGSEA. The CDR3 region is CSVSDAGLAAYNEQFF. For the CDR3, the DNA is TGCAGCGTTTCGGACGCGGGACTAGCGGCGTACAATGAGCAGTTCTTC.

This chain joins TRBV7-3 and TRBJ2-3, with D perhaps given as TRBD1 or TRBD2 (5 bases each). Germline V CDR1 and CDR2: SGHTA, FQGTGA. This CDR3 has 16 residues. Trimming cost V 5 bases and J 0 bases, with 15 bases left between them. This CDR3 reads CASSPGRRPSTDTQYF. CDR3 bases: TGTGCCAGCAGCCCGGGACGTAGACCTAGCACAGATACGCAGTATTTT.

This clonotype was seen many times. The J gene is TRBJ2-3, the V gene TRBV7-9; weak D call: TRBD2 (5 bases). The CDR3 extends over 15 amino acids. Trimming took 4 bases from V and 5 from J, leaving 16 bases between them. The germline CDR1 and CDR2 sequences are SEHNR and FQNEAQ (reference sequence). In nucleotides, the CDR3 is TGTGCCAGCAGCTCTGGACTCGAATCCATAGATACGCAGTATTTT. It encodes CASSSGLESIDTQYF.

This chain uses TRBV7-3 with TRBJ2-7; possible D gene TRBD2, 6 bases. The CDR3 runs to 15 residues. Trimming pared 3 bases from V and 0 bases from J, leaving 12 bases between. From germline, CDR1 is SGHTA and CDR2 FQGTGA. CDR3: CASSFRNGGSYEQYF. CDR3 DNA: TGTGCCAGCAGCTTCAGGAACGGGGGCTCCTACGAGCAGTACTTC.

This clonotype has a handful of counts. This chain uses TRBV5-6 with TRBJ1-4, with D perhaps matching TRBD1 (6 bases). This CDR3 is built from 14 residues. The V end lost 4 bases, the J end lost 6 bases, and 13 bases lay between the germline ends. In germline, CDR1 is SGHDT, CDR2 YYEEEE. The DNA of the CDR3 is TGTGCCAGCAGCCCGGAGGGGGAGGATGAAAAACTGTTTTTT. Amino acids: CASSPEGEDEKLFF.

This rearrangement joins TRBV5-1 to TRBJ2-5; the match to TRBD2 covers 7 bases. The V gene's germline CDR1 is SGHRS and CDR2 YFSETQ. J gave up 1 base and V 0 bases, and 6 bases lay outside the gene matches. The CDR3 is made up of 16 amino acids. CDR3 region: CASSLGLAGIQETQYF. The CDR3 DNA reads as TGCGCCAGCAGCTTGGGACTAGCAGGTATCCAAGAGACCCAGTACTTC.

J is TRBJ1-5 and V is TRBV7-9, with D perhaps TRBD1 (6 bases). V shed 0 bases and J shed 9 bases, with 18 bases lying between them. The CDR3 consists of 16 residues. CDR1 is SEHNR and CDR2 is FQNEAQ in the germline V gene (reference sequence). The CDR3 region has the DNA TGTGCCAGCAGCTTAGCGAGAGGCACAGGGCCATGGCCCCAGCATTTT. Translating gives CASSLARGTGPWPQHF.

This clonotype has more than one count but fewer than ten. V and J are TRBV11-1 and TRBJ2-3; the D gene is possibly TRBD2 (6 bases). The CDR3 covers 19 residues. With 0 bases removed from V and 0 bases from J, the gap between germline ends came to 19 bases. Germline assignment: CDR1 SGHAT and CDR2 FQDESV (reference sequence). The CDR3 nucleotides read TGTGCCAGCAGCTTAGCGAATCATCGGGACTCAAGAAGCACAGATACGCAGTATTTT. Its protein product is CASSLANHRDSRSTDTQYF.

This clonotype was observed at least ten times. The chain recombines TRBV4-1 with TRBJ2-1, with 9 bases aligning to TRBD2. With 1 base clipped from V and 2 bases from J, the junction kept 3 bases outside the gene matches. The CDR3 loop spans 16 amino acids. The germline V gene encodes CDR1 MGHRA and CDR2 YSYEKL. In DNA, the CDR3 is TGCGCCAGCAGCCAAGTCGCGGGAGGGACCTACAATGAGCAGTTCTTC. Encoded protein: CASSQVAGGTYNEQFF.

This clonotype was picked up many times. The DNA for the CDR3 is TGCAGTGCCACACACGGTTACGAGCAGTACTTC. It translates to CSATHGYEQYF. The chain joins TRBV20-1 to TRBJ2-7; no definite D call. CDR3 length equals 11 residues. Germline V gene data show CDR1 as DFQATT and CDR2 as SNEGSKA (reference sequence). Trimming took 6 bases from V and 4 from J, leaving 10 bases between them.

The gene calls are TRBV9 and TRBJ2-2; 7 nucleotides match TRBD2. Germline-derived CDR1 and CDR2 are SGDLS and YYNGEE. The ends lost 1 base at V and 2 bases at J; junction bases unmatched: 2. The CDR3 has 15 residues. The CDR3 here is CASSVRGENTGELFF. The CDR3 coding sequence is TGTGCCAGCAGCGTACGGGGGGAAAACACCGGGGAGCTGTTTTTT.

In this sample, this clonotype turned up a few times. The CDR3 spells CASSLVAGLTEQYF. The CDR3 bases are TGTGCCAGCAGCTTAGTAGCGGGGCTGACCGAGCAGTACTTC. The chain joins TRBV7-9 to TRBJ2-7, with TRBD2 matching 8 bases. This CDR3 is built from 14 residues. The junction had 5 bases not matched to a gene; V was cut back by 1 base and J by 6 bases. The V gene's germline CDR1 is SEHNR and CDR2 FQNEAQ (reference sequence).

This clonotype was seen a handful of times. This chain joins TRBV5-1 and TRBJ1-1, with TRBD1 as a possible D gene (6 bases). CDR3 size: 13 residues. The V end lost 0 bases, the J end lost 10 bases, and 13 bases lay between the germline ends. The germline CDR1 and CDR2 sequences are SGHRS and YFSETQ. The CDR3 loop reads CASSLGTADGAFF. Written as DNA, the CDR3 is TGCGCCAGCAGCTTGGGGACAGCGGACGGAGCTTTCTTT.

The chain is built from TRBV20-1 and TRBJ2-2; tentative D call: TRBD1 (6 bases). The CDR3 runs to 14 residues. Trimming shortened V by 6 bases and J by 4 bases, and 15 bases separated the two germline ends. Germline CDR1 DFQATT, CDR2 SNEGSKA (reference sequence). CDR3 residues: CSASATGLTGELFF. The DNA for the CDR3 is TGCAGTGCGTCGGCGACAGGACTCACCGGGGAGCTGTTTTTT.